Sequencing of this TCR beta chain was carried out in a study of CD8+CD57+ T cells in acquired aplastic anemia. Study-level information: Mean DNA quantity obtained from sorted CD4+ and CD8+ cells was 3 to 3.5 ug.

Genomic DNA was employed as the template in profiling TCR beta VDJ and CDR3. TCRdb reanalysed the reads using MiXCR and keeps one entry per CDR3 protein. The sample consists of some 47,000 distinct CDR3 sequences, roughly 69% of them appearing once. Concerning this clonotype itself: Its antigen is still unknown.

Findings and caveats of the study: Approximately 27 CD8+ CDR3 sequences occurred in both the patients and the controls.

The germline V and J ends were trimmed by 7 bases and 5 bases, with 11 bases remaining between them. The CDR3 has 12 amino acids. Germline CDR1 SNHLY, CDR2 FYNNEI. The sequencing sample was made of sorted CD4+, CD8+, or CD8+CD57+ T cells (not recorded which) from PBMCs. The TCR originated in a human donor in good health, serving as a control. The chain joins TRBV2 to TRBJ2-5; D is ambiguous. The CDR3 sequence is CASTYASETQYF. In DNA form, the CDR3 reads TGTGCCAGCACTTATGCTTCCGAGACCCAGTACTTC. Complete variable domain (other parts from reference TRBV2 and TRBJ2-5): EPEVTQTPSHQVTQMGQEVILRCVPISNHLYFYWYRQILGQKVEFLVSFYNNEISEKSEIFDDQFSVERPDGSNFTLKIRSTKLEDSAMYFCASTYASETQYFGPGTRLLVL.